This TCR beta chain is from a study of beta chain features in type 1 diabetes. Across the whole study: Age, gender, cell numbers and subset yield matched between patients and controls.

The germline V gene encodes CDR1 SEHNR and CDR2 FQNEAQ (reference sequence). CDR3 length: 13 amino acids. V was pared by 5 bases and J by 4 bases, with 4 bases of the junction left unmatched. Expressed TCRB transcripts got sequenced, as all isolated RNA was reverse transcribed. Approximately 3.6 million reads, on average, came from each naive, central memory and regulatory T cell sample. Sequencing was performed with immunoSEQ multiplex PCR; in TCRdb, only in-frame clones are kept and a portion is missing. The sample holds just over 600,000 clones, around 16% seen once. The V call is TRBV7-9, the J call TRBJ1-2; TRBD1 matches at 7 bases. The source of this sequence is a man aged 18-30 years in good health. The source material was naive CD4+ T cells from blood. CDR3 amino acids: CASSPGQVYGYTF. The DNA of the CDR3 is TGTGCCAGCAGCCCCGGACAGGTCTATGGCTACACCTTC.